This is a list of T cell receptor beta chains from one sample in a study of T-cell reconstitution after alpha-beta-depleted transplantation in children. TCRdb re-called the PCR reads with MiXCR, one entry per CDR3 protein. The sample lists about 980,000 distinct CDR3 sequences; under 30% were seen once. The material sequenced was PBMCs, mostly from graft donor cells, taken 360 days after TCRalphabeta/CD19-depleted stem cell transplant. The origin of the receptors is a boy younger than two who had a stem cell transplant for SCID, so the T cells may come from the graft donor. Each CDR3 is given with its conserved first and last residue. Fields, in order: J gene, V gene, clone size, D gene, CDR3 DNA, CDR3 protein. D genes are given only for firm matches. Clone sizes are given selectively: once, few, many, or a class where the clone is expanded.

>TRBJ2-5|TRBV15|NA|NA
TGTGCCACCAGCAGAGCACGGGGAGAGACCCAGTACTTC
CATSRARGETQYF
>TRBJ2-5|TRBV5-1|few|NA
TGCGCCAGCACCGTGGACGGGGGCCAAGAGACCCAGTACTTC
CASTVDGGQETQYF
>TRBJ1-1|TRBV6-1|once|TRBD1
TGTGCCAGCAGTAGGGGACAGGAGTACACTGAAGCTTTCTTT
CASSRGQEYTEAFF
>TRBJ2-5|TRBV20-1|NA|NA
TGCAGTGCTGTACTAGTCGGGGAGACCCAGTACTTC
CSAVLVGETQYF
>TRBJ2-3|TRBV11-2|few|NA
TGTGCCAGCAGCTGGGGGGGCCCCCCGAGCACAGATACGCAGTATTTT
CASSWGGPPSTDTQYF
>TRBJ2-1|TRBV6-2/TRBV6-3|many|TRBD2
TGTGCCAGCAGTCCTCTAGCGGGGGCTTACAATGAGCAGTTCTTC
CASSPLAGAYNEQFF
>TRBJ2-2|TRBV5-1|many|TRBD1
TGCGCCAGCAGATCCCGGACAGGGGAGGTAACCGGGGAGCTGTTTTTT
CASRSRTGEVTGELFF
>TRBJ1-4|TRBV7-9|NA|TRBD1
TGTGCCAGCAGCGAGATACAGGGGGCAATGATCGGAAAACTGTTTTTT
CASSEIQGAMIGKLFF
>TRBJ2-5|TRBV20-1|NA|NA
TGCAGTGCTATCTTCAATAGGGAGACCCAGTACTTC
CSAIFNRETQYF
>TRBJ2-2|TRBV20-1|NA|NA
TGCAGTGCTAGCGGGGCCCCGAACACCGGGGAGCTGTTTTTT
CSASGAPNTGELFF
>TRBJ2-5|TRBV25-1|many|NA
TGTGCCAGCAGCGACCAGGGTGAGACCCAGTACTTC
CASSDQGETQYF
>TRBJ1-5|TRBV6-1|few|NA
TGTGCCAGCAGCCGAGACCAAGAGACAGCAGAACAGCATTTT
CASSRDQETAEQHF
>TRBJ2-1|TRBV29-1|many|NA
TGCAGCGTTGGCAGCGTTCCCTACAATGAGCAGTTCTTC
CSVGSVPYNEQFF
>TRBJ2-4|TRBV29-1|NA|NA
TGCAGCGTTGAAGATCTTACAGGGATCAAAAACATTCAGTACTTC
CSVEDLTGIKNIQYF